The 24 T cell receptor beta chains reported below all come from one sample, sequenced in a study of cytomegalovirus exposure and HLA in healthy donors (dated by TCRdb to the late 2010s). Libraries were built with the immunoSEQ multiplex PCR assay. For the multiplex PCR, a mixture combining 60 forward primers for TCR Vbeta segments and 13 reverse primers for TCR Jbeta segments was used. As stored in TCRdb, this immuneACCESS dataset retains in-frame rearrangements with V and J assigned. A fraction of the clones does not appear; measured against another copy, unresolved V genes explain less than half of the discrepancy, and the remainder lacks a known reason. This specimen's table enumerates about 200,000 clones. 6.5% of the sample goes to the ten largest clones. Material: PBMCs. The receptor set was obtained from a man under 40 in good health and CMV-seronegative.

The chain couples TRBV5-1 to TRBJ1-5, with 8 bases lining up with TRBD1. J lost 6 bases, V lost 6 bases, and 8 bases had no gene match. The germline V gene encodes CDR1 SGHRS and CDR2 YFSETQ. The CDR3 sequence is 14 residues long. The CDR3 loop is CASTPRQGSQPQHF. In DNA form, the CDR3 reads TGCGCCAGCACCCCGAGACAGGGGAGTCAGCCCCAGCATTTT.

The chain joins TRBV28 to TRBJ1-3; D unresolved. Germline CDR1 MDHEN, CDR2 SYDVKM. This CDR3 has 19 amino acids. V lost 0 bases to trimming and J lost 0 bases, with 18 bases between them. The CDR3 sequence: CASSLWSTPTVRSGNTIYF. In DNA form, the CDR3 reads TGTGCCAGCAGTTTATGGTCTACCCCTACAGTACGCTCTGGAAACACCATATATTTT.

The chain employs TRBV6-5 and TRBJ2-7, with TRBD1 matching 7 bases. This CDR3 region has 15 residues. Germline CDR1 and CDR2: MNHEY and SVGAGI. The J segment lost 2 bases and the V segment lost 7 bases, leaving 11 bases of the junction unmatched. In DNA, the CDR3 is TGTGCCAGCACTACCGGGACAGCCGGCACCTACGAGCAGTACTTC. Translated: CASTTGTAGTYEQYF.

The chain couples TRBV30 to TRBJ2-5; 7 bases agree with TRBD1. The DNA end is more similar to TRBJ2-7, so the J call may be wrong. CDR3 length: 14 amino acids. The germline gives CDR1 GTSNPN, CDR2 SVGIG (reference sequence). The CDR3 DNA sequence: TGTGCCTGGAGTGTAAAGGGGGCACTGTACGAGCAGTACTTC. It is translated as CAWSVKGALYEQYF.

The chain carries TRBV11-3 and TRBJ1-2; 7 bases line up with TRBD1. J lost 8 bases, V lost 1 base, and 10 bases had no gene match. The V gene's germline CDR1 is SGHNT and CDR2 YENEEA. The CDR3 extends over 15 amino acids. The CDR3 region is CASSLAGTALLGYTF. The CDR3 DNA reads TGTGCCAGCAGCTTAGCTGGGACAGCCCTTTTAGGCTACACCTTC.

The V call is TRBV7-2, the J call TRBJ2-7; 13 bases map to TRBD2. Trimming took 4 bases from V and 1 from J; bases not matched to a gene: 13. The CDR3 runs to 19 residues. Per the germline V gene, CDR1 is SGHTA and CDR2 is FQGNSA. The CDR3 here is CASSSDGTSGAAFSYEQYF. CDR3 bases: TGTGCCAGCAGCTCCGACGGGACTAGCGGGGCAGCCTTTTCCTACGAGCAGTACTTC. The full variable domain, with the rest looked up from reference TRBV7-2 and TRBJ2-7, is GAGVSQSPSNKVTEKGKDVELRCDPISGHTALYWYRQSLGQGLEFLIYFQGNSAPDKSGLPSDRFSAERTGGSVSTLTIQRTQQEDSAVYLCASSSDGTSGAAFSYEQYFGPGTRLTVT.

This chain's CDR3 is CASSQDLRDINYGYTF. The DNA for the CDR3 is TGTGCCAGCAGCCAAGATCTGAGAGACATCAACTATGGCTACACCTTC. The rearrangement uses TRBV14 and TRBJ1-2, with D unresolved. Germline V lookup: CDR1 SGHDN, CDR2 FVKESK. The CDR3 totals 16 residues. V was shortened by 0 bases and J by 2 bases, with 13 bases between the two germline ends.

The chain is built from TRBV9 and TRBJ2-2; D is ambiguous. V shed 1 base and J shed 3 bases, with 10 bases lying between them. CDR1 and CDR2 from the germline V gene are SGDLS and YYNGEE. CDR3 length equals 15 residues. The chain's CDR3 is CASSVSNRYTGELFF. CDR3 bases: TGTGCCAGCAGCGTATCCAACAGATACACCGGGGAGCTGTTTTTT.

V and J are TRBV7-9 and TRBJ1-1; 7 nucleotides match TRBD1. This CDR3 region has 15 residues. The germline V gene has CDR1 SEHNR and CDR2 FQNEAQ (reference sequence). V shed 0 bases, J shed 8 bases, and the junction held 9 bases outside the gene matches. CDR3 sequence: CASSLAPRGQGEAFF. For the CDR3, the DNA is TGTGCCAGCAGCTTAGCCCCAAGGGGGCAGGGAGAAGCTTTCTTT.

The chain is built from TRBV9 and TRBJ1-4; weak D call: TRBD1 (5 bases). Trimming cost V 2 bases and J 3 bases, with 14 bases left between them. CDR3 size: 16 residues. CDR1 and CDR2 from the germline V gene are SGDLS and YYNGEE. The DNA for the CDR3 is TGTGCCAGCAGCGTCGAAAACTCGGGGGCTAATGAAAAACTGTTTTTT. It translates to CASSVENSGANEKLFF.

The chain uses TRBV7-9 and TRBJ2-5; 8 nucleotides line up with TRBD1. CDR3 length: 16 residues. Trimming took 3 bases from V and 1 from J; bases not matched to a gene: 7. The germline V gene encodes CDR1 SEHNR and CDR2 FQNEAQ (reference sequence). The CDR3 sequence: CASSFWTGLVQETQYF. Written as DNA, the CDR3 is TGTGCCAGCAGCTTCTGGACAGGGTTGGTCCAAGAGACCCAGTACTTC.

About this clone: Other nucleotide sequences from this sample produce the same CDR3. The genes are TRBV28 and TRBJ2-7, with TRBD2 identical over 9 bases. The J segment lost 5 bases and the V segment lost 5 bases, leaving 10 bases of the junction unmatched. This CDR3 has 15 residues. Germline V CDR1 and CDR2: MDHEN, SYDVKM. The CDR3 region has the DNA TGTGCCAGCAGTCCGACCGGGACTAGCTTTAACGAGCAGTACTTC. It specifies CASSPTGTSFNEQYF.

The chain has TRBV7-2 and TRBJ1-1, with D unclear. Trimming left V 5 bases short and J 1 base short, with 14 bases between. In germline, CDR1 is SGHTA, CDR2 FQGNSA. The CDR3 totals 15 residues. This CDR3 is CASSPGAGSNTEAFF. In DNA form, the CDR3 reads TGTGCCAGCAGCCCAGGCGCCGGATCGAACACTGAAGCTTTCTTT.

CDR3 sequence reads: CSVSIGPDTGELFF. The CDR3 DNA sequence: TGCAGCGTGTCGATTGGGCCGGACACCGGGGAGCTGTTTTTT. The genes are TRBV29-1 and TRBJ2-2; D is undetermined. Germline V gene lookup returns CDR1 SQVTM and CDR2 ANQGSEA. The CDR3 length is 14 residues. V lost 6 bases and J lost 3, with 14 bases in between.

The V call is TRBV5-1, the J call TRBJ1-4; 7 positions agree with TRBD1. Germline CDR1 is SGHRS and CDR2 is YFSETQ. With V trimmed by 4 bases and J by 5 bases, 8 bases remained unmatched. The CDR3 spans 15 residues. In DNA, the CDR3 is TGCGCCAGCAGCGAAACAGGGGCGAGAAATGAAAAACTGTTTTTT. This codes for CASSETGARNEKLFF.

This sequence joins TRBV18 and TRBJ2-7; 9 bases are shared with TRBD1. CDR3 length: 16 residues. V shed 5 bases and J 2 bases; nucleotides not matched to a gene: 10. Germline V gene lookup returns CDR1 KGHSH and CDR2 LQKENI. CDR3 sequence (DNA): TGTGCCAGCTCATACTTTCCGGGACAGGGTGCCTACGAGCAGTACTTC. It is translated as CASSYFPGQGAYEQYF. Together with reference TRBV18 and TRBJ2-7, the CDR3 gives the full variable domain: NAGVMQNPRHLVRRRGQEARLRCSPMKGHSHVYWYRQLPEEGLKFMVYLQKENIIDESGMPKERFSAEFPKEGPSILRIQQVVRGDSAAYFCASSYFPGQGAYEQYFGPGTRLTVT.

The rearrangement links TRBV28 to TRBJ1-2; TRBD1 agrees at 11 bases. J lost 8 bases, V lost 2 bases, and 13 bases had no gene match. The CDR3 has 17 residues. From germline, CDR1 is MDHEN and CDR2 SYDVKM. The CDR3 DNA sequence: TGTGCCAGCAGTTTAGACGGTGTAGGACAGGGGGCGGAAGGCTACACCTTC. Protein product: CASSLDGVGQGAEGYTF.

The genes are TRBV5-1 and TRBJ1-4; D not certain. Germline lookup yields CDR1 SGHRS and CDR2 YFSETQ. This CDR3 has 13 amino acids. V was pared by 1 base and J by 5 bases, with 6 bases between. The chain's CDR3 is CASSLLINEKLFF. In DNA, the CDR3 is TGCGCCAGCAGCTTGCTAATAAATGAAAAACTGTTTTTT.

The rearrangement links TRBV5-6 to TRBJ2-7; D perhaps matches TRBD2 (6 bases). CDR3 size: 15 residues. Germline values: CDR1 SGHDT, CDR2 YYEEEE. Trimming left V 4 bases short and J 0 bases short, with 14 bases between. DNA of the CDR3: TGTGCCAGCAGCCCGACTAGGCCTTTCTCCTACGAGCAGTACTTC. Protein: CASSPTRPFSYEQYF.

The chain is built from TRBV27 and TRBJ2-1, with D perhaps TRBD2 (6 bases). The V end lost 3 bases, the J end lost 9 bases, and 18 bases lay between the germline ends. The CDR3 has 15 residues. From germline, CDR1 is MNHEY and CDR2 SMNVEV (reference sequence). The chain's CDR3 is CASSFISGAYREQFF. The CDR3 nucleotides read TGTGCCAGCAGTTTTATTAGCGGAGCCTACCGTGAGCAGTTCTTC.

The chain couples TRBV4-3 to TRBJ1-5; D unresolved. The CDR3 runs to 16 residues. Germline loops: CDR1 LGHNA, CDR2 YSLEER. Trimming took 3 bases from V and 0 from J, leaving 12 bases between them. The CDR3 protein is CASSQAAHSSNQPQHF. CDR3 coding DNA: TGCGCCAGCAGCCAGGCCGCGCACAGTAGCAATCAGCCCCAGCATTTT.

The genes are TRBV19 and TRBJ2-2; D is unclear. The CDR3 runs 13 residues. V was shortened by 3 bases and J by 8 bases, with 10 bases between the two germline ends. Germline CDR1 LNHDA, CDR2 SQIVND (reference sequence). This CDR3 reads CASSITTQGELFF. CDR3 coding DNA: TGTGCCAGTAGTATCACTACCCAAGGGGAGCTGTTTTTT.

This chain joins TRBV7-8 and TRBJ1-1, with D maybe TRBD1 (5 bases). V shed 4 bases and J shed 7 bases, with 10 bases lying between them. The CDR3 totals 12 residues. Germline loops: CDR1 SGHVS, CDR2 FQNEAQ. Here the CDR3 reads CASSYGGVEAFF. The CDR3 nucleotides read TGTGCCAGCAGCTACGGGGGTGTTGAAGCTTTCTTT. The full variable domain, rest sourced from reference TRBV7-8 and TRBJ1-1, is GAGVSQSPRYKVAKRGQDVALRCDPISGHVSLFWYQQALGQGPEFLTYFQNEAQLDKSGLPSDRFFAERPEGSVSTLKIQRTQQEDSAVYLCASSYGGVEAFFGQGTRLTVV.

This chain connects TRBV29-1 to TRBJ1-1, with unresolved D. Trimming stripped 3 bases from V and 1 base from J, with 9 bases between. The germline V gene has CDR1 SQVTM and CDR2 ANQGSEA. The CDR3 sequence is 13 residues long. In DNA, the CDR3 is TGCAGCGTTGAGGGCCAACAGAACACTGAAGCTTTCTTT. Amino acids: CSVEGQQNTEAFF.